This T cell receptor (beta chain) was sequenced in a study of CD8 T cells in ankylosing spondylitis. General observations from the study: Certain motif variants had earlier appeared in reactive arthritis synovial fluid and blood. In ankylosing spondylitis blood, a motif of seven to nine highly homologous TCR beta variants appeared characteristic.

Making the TCR beta libraries involved quantitative 5'-RACE with molecular barcodes. MiXCR, run by TCRdb on the 5' RACE reads, gives a single entry per CDR3 protein. The sample comprises a few hundred thousand distinct CDR3 sequences, 17% of which are singletons, and around 0.92% rests with the top ten. As concerns this clonotype: Its antigen is not identified.

The sequence derives from a male donor with ankylosing spondylitis. Sequences were obtained from blood, either unsorted or a sorted T cell fraction (not recorded which).

The CDR3 sequence is CASSPGWEGPYEQYF. CDR3 coding DNA: TGTGCCAGCAGTCCCGGCTGGGAAGGACCCTACGAGCAGTACTTC. The chain joins TRBV27 to TRBJ2-7; no clear D. The germline V and J ends were trimmed by 5 bases and 2 bases, with 16 bases remaining between them. Germline lookup yields CDR1 MNHEY and CDR2 SMNVEV (reference sequence). The CDR3 sequence is 15 residues long.